Sequencing of this T cell receptor beta chain was carried out in a study of blood T cells in healthy people across ages. In its sample, this clonotype was seen a few times. A second PCR, run for about 7 to 11 cycles, used a sample-barcoded 5' primer plus a J-beta primer mix. TCRdb re-called the 5' RACE reads through MiXCR, storing one row per CDR3 protein. The sample comprises roughly 1,500,000 distinct CDR3 sequences, about 32% of which are singletons, and around 11% rests with the top ten. The length of the CDR3 is 16 residues. Germline CDR1 MNHNS, CDR2 SASEGT. V lost 0 bases to trimming and J lost 5 bases, with 16 bases between them.

The chain couples TRBV6-1 to TRBJ2-5; perhaps D is TRBD1 or TRBD2 (5 bases each). This sequence was found in a woman in her twenties or thirties in good health. The specimen sequenced was blood. The chain's CDR3 is CASSEALGELQETQYF. The CDR3 DNA reads TGTGCCAGCAGTGAAGCGCTGGGGGAACTGCAGGAGACCCAGTACTTC.